Listed below are T cell receptor beta chains from one sample, sequenced in a study of T cell repertoires and HLA-DP antigens. These TCRs' antigens remain unknown. Assay: immunoSEQ multiplex PCR; the TCRdb copy retains only in-frame clones and omits some. The data hold about 89,000 clones, with approximately 89% observed a single time. The sequenced sample consisted of CD4+ T cells from PBMCs. The origin of the receptors is a man in his fifties in good health and CMV-seronegative. The conserved cysteine and the conserved F or W are not part of the CDR3 here. The order of the fields is J gene, D gene, V gene, CDR3 protein. A D gene is named only where the DNA matches it firmly.

j_gene: TRBJ1-2
d_gene: TRBD1
v_gene: TRBV6-5
CDR3aa: ASTDRALYT

j_gene: TRBJ1-1
d_gene: NA
v_gene: TRBV30
CDR3aa: AWSGRMNTEAF

j_gene: TRBJ1-2
d_gene: NA
v_gene: TRBV7-9
CDR3aa: ASSLAGYGYT

j_gene: TRBJ2-1
d_gene: TRBD2
v_gene: TRBV9
CDR3aa: ASSVRTSDNEQF

j_gene: TRBJ1-2
d_gene: TRBD1
v_gene: TRBV27
CDR3aa: ASRPLGQGAPGYT

j_gene: TRBJ1-4
d_gene: TRBD1
v_gene: TRBV7-7
CDR3aa: ASSLNRGEKLF

j_gene: TRBJ2-4
d_gene: TRBD2
v_gene: TRBV5-1
CDR3aa: ASSLGLALAKNIQY

j_gene: TRBJ2-3
d_gene: NA
v_gene: TRBV5-1
CDR3aa: ASSLRQDTDTQY

j_gene: TRBJ2-7
d_gene: TRBD2
v_gene: TRBV2
CDR3aa: ASSVSGRAGYEQY

j_gene: TRBJ2-1
d_gene: TRBD2
v_gene: TRBV4-2
CDR3aa: ASSQEGGLGNEQF

j_gene: TRBJ2-3
d_gene: NA
v_gene: TRBV7-3
CDR3aa: ASSLTGGSDTQY

j_gene: TRBJ2-2
d_gene: TRBD2
v_gene: TRBV6-6
CDR3aa: ASVGLDATGELF

j_gene: TRBJ2-3
d_gene: TRBD1
v_gene: TRBV5-1
CDR3aa: ASSWVTGASTDTQY

j_gene: TRBJ2-2
d_gene: NA
v_gene: TRBV7-6
CDR3aa: ASSLGVAGATGELF

j_gene: TRBJ1-5
d_gene: TRBD1
v_gene: TRBV27
CDR3aa: ASSSTGTGIKPQH

j_gene: TRBJ2-7
d_gene: NA
v_gene: TRBV21-1
CDR3aa: AISPGEQY

j_gene: TRBJ2-1
d_gene: NA
v_gene: TRBV10-3
CDR3aa: AIRKGGDEQF

j_gene: TRBJ2-3
d_gene: NA
v_gene: TRBV7-6
CDR3aa: ASSPKTGKGTDTQY

j_gene: TRBJ2-1
d_gene: TRBD2
v_gene: TRBV5-8
CDR3aa: ASSLRSSGGSYNEQF

j_gene: TRBJ1-1
d_gene: TRBD1
v_gene: TRBV29-1
CDR3aa: SGNRGQNTEAF

j_gene: TRBJ2-7
d_gene: TRBD1
v_gene: TRBV28
CDR3aa: ASISGTGSYEQY

j_gene: TRBJ2-3
d_gene: TRBD2
v_gene: TRBV2
CDR3aa: ASSDGTSPSTDTQY

j_gene: TRBJ2-5
d_gene: NA
v_gene: TRBV2
CDR3aa: ASSENFQETQY

j_gene: TRBJ1-1
d_gene: TRBD1
v_gene: TRBV7-2
CDR3aa: ASSLAHWDRGRQSFRTEAF

j_gene: TRBJ1-2
d_gene: TRBD1
v_gene: TRBV6-5
CDR3aa: ASSYSRDSYGYT

j_gene: TRBJ2-7
d_gene: NA
v_gene: TRBV2
CDR3aa: ASSDWRDITYEQY

j_gene: TRBJ2-1
d_gene: NA
v_gene: TRBV5-1
CDR3aa: ASSLGLHNEQF

j_gene: TRBJ2-7
d_gene: TRBD2
v_gene: TRBV5-1
CDR3aa: ASSLALAESYEQY

j_gene: TRBJ2-3
d_gene: NA
v_gene: TRBV28
CDR3aa: ASSLGASGPSTDTQY

j_gene: TRBJ2-4
d_gene: TRBD2
v_gene: TRBV6-1
CDR3aa: ASRLGTSGGSIQY

j_gene: TRBJ2-5
d_gene: TRBD2
v_gene: TRBV2
CDR3aa: ASRKLAGVETQY

j_gene: TRBJ1-4
d_gene: NA
v_gene: TRBV29-1
CDR3aa: SVIGQLNEKLF

j_gene: TRBJ1-1
d_gene: NA
v_gene: TRBV10-2
CDR3aa: ASSELDGNTEAF

j_gene: TRBJ2-1
d_gene: TRBD2
v_gene: TRBV27
CDR3aa: ASSYRSGGGAYNEQF

j_gene: TRBJ2-7
d_gene: NA
v_gene: TRBV11-2
CDR3aa: ASSTRGQDSIY

j_gene: TRBJ1-1
d_gene: TRBD1
v_gene: TRBV2
CDR3aa: ASSALTGVTEAF

j_gene: TRBJ2-1
d_gene: TRBD2
v_gene: TRBV19
CDR3aa: ASSISSGSNDEQF

j_gene: TRBJ2-5
d_gene: NA
v_gene: TRBV9
CDR3aa: ASSVEVHRSQETQY

j_gene: TRBJ2-7
d_gene: NA
v_gene: TRBV21-1
CDR3aa: ASSKKVRGGGEQY

j_gene: TRBJ2-3
d_gene: NA
v_gene: TRBV15
CDR3aa: ATSRASPTDTQY

j_gene: TRBJ2-1
d_gene: NA
v_gene: TRBV5-4
CDR3aa: ASSLAGQSYNEQF

j_gene: TRBJ2-5
d_gene: TRBD2
v_gene: TRBV14
CDR3aa: ASSQDSRRLAGLQETQY